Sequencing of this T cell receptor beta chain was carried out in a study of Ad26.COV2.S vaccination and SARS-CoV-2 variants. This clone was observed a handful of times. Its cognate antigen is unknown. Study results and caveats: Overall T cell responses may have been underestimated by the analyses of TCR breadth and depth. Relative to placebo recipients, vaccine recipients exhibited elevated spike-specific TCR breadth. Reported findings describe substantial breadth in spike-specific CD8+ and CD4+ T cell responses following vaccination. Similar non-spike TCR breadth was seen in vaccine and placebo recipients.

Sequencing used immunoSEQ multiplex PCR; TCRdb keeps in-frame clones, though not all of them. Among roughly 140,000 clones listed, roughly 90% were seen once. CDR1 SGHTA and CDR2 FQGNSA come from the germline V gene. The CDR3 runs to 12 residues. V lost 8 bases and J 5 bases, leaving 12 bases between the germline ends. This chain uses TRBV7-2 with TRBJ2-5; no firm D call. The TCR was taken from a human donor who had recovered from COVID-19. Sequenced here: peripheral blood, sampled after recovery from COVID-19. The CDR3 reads CASASNAETQYF. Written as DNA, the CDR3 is TGTGCCAGCGCATCGAATGCGGAGACCCAGTACTTC.